Each of the 27 T cell receptor beta chains below was sequenced from the same sample in a study of blood T cell repertoires in COVID-19. Clones were read by immunoSEQ multiplex PCR, and TCRdb kept only the in-frame ones, dropping some. The sample contains roughly 300,000 clones, approximately 90% of which appear only once. The sample comprised PBMCs or T cells enriched from blood (not recorded which). The receptors were sampled from a young man who had recovered from COVID-19.

The rearrangement uses TRBV5-4 and TRBJ2-5; 9 positions match TRBD1. The CDR3 consists of 13 residues. V lost 4 bases and J lost 7; bases outside the gene matches: 5. Per the germline V gene, CDR1 is SGHNT and CDR2 is YYREEE (reference sequence). In DNA, the CDR3 is TGTGCCAGCAGCCCCGACAGGGGGGGGACCCAGTACTTC. Protein product: CASSPDRGGTQYF.

This chain links TRBV7-9 with TRBJ2-1; a weak D match, TRBD1 (6 bases). CDR1 is SEHNR and CDR2 is FQNEAQ in the germline V gene (reference sequence). CDR3 size: 13 residues. The V and J ends lost 6 bases and 0 bases respectively, with 6 bases between them. The DNA of the CDR3 is TGTGCCAGCAGAGGGGGCTCCTACAATGAGCAGTTCTTC. The encoded protein is CASRGGSYNEQFF.

The J gene is TRBJ1-1, the V gene TRBV6-5; D may be TRBD1 (5 bases). There are 13 residues in the CDR3. Trimming shortened V by 5 bases and J by 5 bases, and 12 bases separated the two germline ends. CDR1 and CDR2 from the germline V gene are MNHEY and SVGAGI. The CDR3 here is CASSQGGGTEAFF. The DNA of the CDR3 is TGTGCCAGCAGTCAGGGTGGCGGAACTGAAGCTTTCTTT.

V usage is TRBV4-2 and J usage is TRBJ1-1; D gene ambiguous. Trimming left V 3 bases short and J 6 bases short, with 14 bases between. The CDR3 covers 14 residues. CDR1 is LGHNA and CDR2 is YNFKEQ in the germline V gene. As DNA, the CDR3 is TGTGCCAGCAGCCAGCCCCCCGGGATCGCTGAAGCTTTCTTT. The encoded protein is CASSQPPGIAEAFF.

The chain links TRBV30 to TRBJ1-1; 7 nucleotides agree with TRBD1. This CDR3 has 13 amino acids. From germline, CDR1 is GTSNPN and CDR2 SVGIG (reference sequence). Trimming at V came to 3 bases and at J to 11 bases, leaving 12 bases not matched to a gene. The CDR3 region has the DNA TGTGCCTGGAGCCTTAATCTCGGACAGGCTGCTTTCTTT. This translates into CAWSLNLGQAAFF.

Worth noting for this clone: Other DNA sequences in the same sample also yield this CDR3. The chain joins TRBV5-6 to TRBJ2-2; no definite D call. Germline V gene lookup returns CDR1 SGHDT and CDR2 YYEEEE. CDR3 size: 13 residues. With 0 bases removed from V and 5 bases from J, the gap between germline ends came to 5 bases. The CDR3, as DNA: TGTGCCAGCAGCTTGGGAGTTACCGGGGAGCTGTTTTTT. This gives the protein CASSLGVTGELFF.

This chain joins TRBV2 and TRBJ2-7; 7 bases are a match to TRBD1. Germline V gene data show CDR1 as SNHLY and CDR2 as FYNNEI. The V segment lost 1 base and the J segment 3 bases; nucleotides outside the gene matches: 3. This CDR3 region has 14 residues. CDR3 protein: CASSEEGGGYEQYF. CDR3 bases: TGTGCCAGCAGTGAAGAAGGGGGCGGCTACGAGCAGTACTTC.

This clone was observed once. The chain links TRBV5-5 to TRBJ1-5; no clear D. The germline CDR1 and CDR2 sequences are SGHKS and YYEKEE (reference sequence). This CDR3 is built from 14 residues. Trimming cost V 4 bases and J 0 bases, with 8 bases left between them. The CDR3 loop reads CASSPSFSNQPQHF. DNA of the CDR3: TGTGCCAGCAGCCCGTCCTTTAGCAATCAGCCCCAGCATTTT.

J is TRBJ2-1 and V is TRBV5-1, with D possibly TRBD1 on 5 matching bases. The CDR3 sequence is 14 residues long. V was trimmed by 4 bases and J by 4 bases, leaving 12 bases between them. Germline V gene lookup returns CDR1 SGHRS and CDR2 YFSETQ. CDR3 region: CASSLGQTYNEQFF. The CDR3 DNA reads as TGCGCCAGCAGCCTGGGGCAGACTTACAATGAGCAGTTCTTC.

V gene TRBV18 combines with J gene TRBJ2-7; TRBD2 is a possible D gene (6 bases). The CDR3 runs 15 residues. Trimming took 1 base from V and 2 from J, leaving 12 bases between them. CDR1 and CDR2 from the germline V gene are KGHSH and LQKENI. Here the CDR3 DNA reads TGTGCCAGCTCACCACGGTCGGACTATCCCTACGAGCAGTACTTC. This encodes CASSPRSDYPYEQYF.

The rearrangement uses TRBV28 and TRBJ2-5; the D gene is possibly TRBD2 (5 bases). The germline V gene encodes CDR1 MDHEN and CDR2 SYDVKM. The CDR3 length is 14 residues. Deletions cut 0 bases from V and 3 bases from J, with 8 bases between. Written as DNA, the CDR3 is TGTGCCAGCAGTTTATGGGGAGAGGAAGAGACCCAGTACTTC. Translation gives CASSLWGEEETQYF.

The chain carries TRBV28 and TRBJ2-7; 7 bases align to TRBD2. V dropped 6 bases and J dropped 1; count of bases not matched to a gene: 15. Germline CDR1 is MDHEN and CDR2 is SYDVKM. The CDR3 length is 17 residues. In nucleotides, the CDR3 is TGTGCCAGCAGGTCTCCGGGCCGGGGGGTTCGGTCCTACGAGCAGTACTTC. It translates to CASRSPGRGVRSYEQYF.

The chain is built from TRBV3-1 (or the pseudogene TRBV3-2) and TRBJ1-6; 7 bases agree with TRBD1. The V gene's germline CDR1 is LGHDT and CDR2 YNNKEL (reference sequence). This CDR3 is 18 amino acids long. V was clipped by 4 bases and J by 0 bases; unmatched bases: 9. In DNA, the CDR3 is TGTGCCAGCAGCCGGGACAGCGGATACAGCTCCTATAATTCACCCCTCCACTTT. This codes for CASSRDSGYSSYNSPLHF.

The rearrangement joins TRBV6-5 to TRBJ1-2; D not certain. In germline, CDR1 is MNHEY, CDR2 SVGAGI. The V end was cut by 2 bases, the J end by 4 bases, with 14 bases between. The CDR3 is made up of 15 amino acids. CDR3 nucleotides: TGTGCCAGCAGTTACGGGCAAATTCAAACCTATGGCTACACCTTC. This translates into CASSYGQIQTYGYTF.

The chain has TRBV13 and TRBJ2-2; 10 nucleotides align to TRBD2. The CDR3 length is 16 residues. Germline trimming cut 2 bases from V and 7 bases from J; bases unmatched to any gene: 7. CDR1 PRHDT and CDR2 FYEKMQ come from the germline V gene (reference sequence). The CDR3 protein is CASSLRSGGAIGELFF. Written as DNA, the CDR3 is TGTGCCAGCAGCTTACGGAGCGGGGGGGCAATCGGGGAGCTGTTTTTT. Combining the CDR3 with reference TRBV13 and TRBJ2-2 gives the whole variable domain AAGVIQSPRHLIKEKRETATLKCYPIPRHDTVYWYQQGPGQDPQFLISFYEKMQSDKGSIPDRFSAQQFSDYHSELNMSSLELGDSALYFCASSLRSGGAIGELFFGEGSRLTVL.

The chain combines TRBV5-4 with TRBJ2-7, with TRBD1 matching over 8 bases. Looked up from germline, CDR1 is SGHNT and CDR2 is YYREEE (reference sequence). The CDR3 contains 15 residues. The J segment lost 3 bases and the V segment lost 4 bases, leaving 9 bases of the junction unmatched. In DNA form, the CDR3 reads TGTGCCAGCAGCGTGGGACAGGCCGCCTTCTACGAGCAGTACTTC. Translation gives CASSVGQAAFYEQYF.

This clone was observed a few times. The chain recombines TRBV12-3 or TRBV12-4 with TRBJ1-2; D might be TRBD1 (6 bases). There are 13 residues in the CDR3. Trimming shortened V by 5 bases and J by 8 bases, and 15 bases separated the two germline ends. The CDR3 coding sequence is TGTGCCAGCAGTATACAGGGTTTGTGGGGCTACACCTTC. This codes for CASSIQGLWGYTF.

This clone was recorded a few times. The V and J genes are TRBV5-1 and TRBJ2-7; 10 nucleotides align to TRBD2. This CDR3 has 15 amino acids. Losses at the gene ends were 4 bases for V and 7 bases for J; bases not matched to a gene: 11. Germline V gene lookup returns CDR1 SGHRS and CDR2 YFSETQ. CDR3 sequence: CASSPIPLAGREQYF. The DNA of the CDR3 is TGCGCCAGCAGCCCAATCCCACTAGCGGGACGGGAGCAGTACTTC. Supplemented by reference TRBV5-1 and TRBJ2-7, the full variable domain reads KAGVTQTPRYLIKTRGQQVTLSCSPISGHRSVSWYQQTPGQGLQFLFEYFSETQRNKGNFPGRFSGRQFSNSRSEMNVSTLELGDSALYLCASSPIPLAGREQYFGPGTRLTVT.

The gene calls are TRBV28 and TRBJ2-7; a weak D match, TRBD1 (6 bases). CDR3 length: 16 amino acids. V was trimmed by 2 bases and J by 6 bases, leaving 20 bases between them. Per the germline V gene, CDR1 is MDHEN and CDR2 is SYDVKM. CDR3 coding DNA: TGTGCCAGCAGTTTAACCCGACGACAGGTAACGCCCGAGCAGTACTTC. Translated: CASSLTRRQVTPEQYF.

V usage is TRBV28 and J usage is TRBJ2-5, with D hard to call. The CDR3 has 14 residues. Germline CDR1 and CDR2: MDHEN and SYDVKM. Trimming took off 3 bases at V and 1 base at J, with 9 bases between the two ends. The CDR3, as DNA: TGTGCCAGCAGTTTGCGGCCGCCCCAAGAGACCCAGTACTTC. Translating it yields CASSLRPPQETQYF.

The chain uses TRBV3-1 (or the pseudogene TRBV3-2) and TRBJ2-5; D might be TRBD1 (6 bases). Germline CDR1 and CDR2: LGHDT and YNNKEL (reference sequence). The ends were cut back, 1 base at V and 4 bases at J, with 13 bases in the middle. The CDR3 runs 15 residues. The CDR3 region is CASSQGRRGGETQYF. The CDR3, as DNA: TGTGCCAGCAGCCAAGGTCGGCGAGGGGGAGAGACCCAGTACTTC.

V usage is TRBV5-4 and J usage is TRBJ2-5; TRBD1 is a possible D gene (6 bases). CDR1 and CDR2 (germline): SGHNT, YYREEE (reference sequence). V lost 1 base to trimming and J lost 2 bases, with 12 bases between them. The CDR3 runs 15 residues. Here the CDR3 reads CASSLQVGQQETQYF. In nucleotides, the CDR3 is TGTGCCAGCAGCTTGCAAGTCGGACAGCAAGAGACCCAGTACTTC.

The chain couples TRBV3-1 (or the pseudogene TRBV3-2) to TRBJ1-1, with 9 positions matching TRBD1. Unmatched junction bases numbered 2, after V lost 4 bases and J lost 2 bases. The length of the CDR3 is 14 residues. The germline gives CDR1 LGHDT, CDR2 YNNKEL (reference sequence). CDR3 sequence: CASSLGQGNTEAFF. CDR3 DNA: TGTGCCAGCAGCCTGGGACAGGGAAACACTGAAGCTTTCTTT.

This rearrangement joins TRBV18 to TRBJ1-6; 10 bases align to TRBD1. Germline V gives CDR1 KGHSH, CDR2 LQKENI. The CDR3 consists of 14 residues. V was clipped by 6 bases and J by 7 bases; unmatched bases: 3. The CDR3 reads CASSPGQGNSPLHF. CDR3 sequence (DNA): TGTGCCAGCTCCCCGGGACAGGGGAATTCACCCCTCCACTTT.

The CDR3 nucleotides read TGTGCCAGCTCACAAAGCAGGGGCGCAGGAAACACCATATATTTT. Its translation is CASSQSRGAGNTIYF. V and J are TRBV18 and TRBJ1-3, with D possibly TRBD1 on 6 matching bases. Germline V CDR1 and CDR2: KGHSH, LQKENI. V was trimmed by 4 bases and J by 4 bases, leaving 14 bases between them. This CDR3 has 15 residues.

This chain joins TRBV19 and TRBJ2-1, with TRBD2 matching 13 bases. Germline assignment: CDR1 LNHDA and CDR2 SQIVND (reference sequence). The CDR3 totals 17 residues. V trimming: 5 bases; J trimming: 7 bases; junction bases outside the gene matches: 11. This chain's CDR3 is CASSVAGTSGVGNEQFF. CDR3 bases: TGTGCCAGTAGTGTCGCTGGGACTAGCGGGGTGGGGAATGAGCAGTTCTTC.

This clone was recorded once. V is TRBV30 and J is TRBJ2-5; D unresolved. The CDR3 sequence is 12 residues long. Trimming pared 1 base from V and 7 bases from J, leaving 10 bases between. Germline V lookup: CDR1 GTSNPN, CDR2 SVGIG (reference sequence). CDR3 sequence (DNA): TGTGCCTGGAGTGCCTTTCCGGGGACCCAGTACTTC. Its protein product is CAWSAFPGTQYF.